This T cell receptor beta chain comes out of a study of T cell responses to AZD1222 COVID-19 vaccine. The study, taken as a whole, reports: Repertoire samples came only from after the peak T cell response. Nearly half of spike-specific TCRs reportedly go after variant regions that carry no mutations. The donors showed a predominance of white British ancestry and of females, with possible underestimation of clonal diversity.

CDR3 size: 19 residues. Method: immunoSEQ multiplex PCR; TCRdb's copy keeps in-frame clones and lacks some. There are about 220,000 clones in the sample; approximately 94% occur only once, and approximately 1% lies in the top ten. With regard to this clone: Its specificity is unknown.

The sequence came from an adult in good health. The chain recombines TRBV21-1 with TRBJ1-2. TRBV21-1 is classified as a pseudogene. Sequenced here: peripheral blood, sampled on day 0 of MenACWY control vaccination. CDR3 DNA: TGTGCCACCACCACACGACGGGGGTTGCCGGGGACACGGAAATATGGCTACACCTTC. It codes for CATTTRRGLPGTRKYGYTF.